One TCR beta chain is described in this entry. The antigen remains undetermined. The data originate from a study of Ad26.COV2.S vaccination and SARS-CoV-2 variants. Study in general: The donor participated in the COV1001 trial, in its Ad26.COV2.S arm. Participants got Ad26.COV2.S intramuscularly, once or twice 56 days apart.

Study findings and constraints: Non-spike TCR breadth did not differ much between vaccine and placebo recipients.

Treatment denoted: around 19 received Ad26.COV2.S at low or high dose, single or two shots; 5 received placebo; per-sample allocation not given. Sampling was done on day 63 after the first vaccine or placebo injection. Within Boston, the person who donated was an adult of 18-55 years. The table came from immunoSEQ multiplex PCR; TCRdb's copy has only in-frame clones and leaves some out. The sample has fewer than 400,000 clones, around four fifths seen once. There are 14 residues in the CDR3. Trimming cost V 0 bases and J 0 bases, with 6 bases left between them. Per germline, CDR1 SGHRS and CDR2 YFSETQ.

The sequences come from peripheral blood, collected in a trial of Ad26.COV2.S vaccine versus placebo. The chain carries TRBV5-1 and TRBJ1-1, with unresolved D. This clonotype was sampled from a person between 18 and 60 years old who received the Ad26.COV2.S COVID-19 vaccine or a placebo. CDR3 coding DNA: TGCGCCAGCAGCTTGGCCCAGATGAACACTGAAGCTTTCTTT. Amino acids: CASSLAQMNTEAFF. Using reference TRBV5-1 and TRBJ1-1 for the parts outside the CDR3, the full variable domain is KAGVTQTPRYLIKTRGQQVTLSCSPISGHRSVSWYQQTPGQGLQFLFEYFSETQRNKGNFPGRFSGRQFSNSRSEMNVSTLELGDSALYLCASSLAQMNTEAFFGQGTRLTVV.